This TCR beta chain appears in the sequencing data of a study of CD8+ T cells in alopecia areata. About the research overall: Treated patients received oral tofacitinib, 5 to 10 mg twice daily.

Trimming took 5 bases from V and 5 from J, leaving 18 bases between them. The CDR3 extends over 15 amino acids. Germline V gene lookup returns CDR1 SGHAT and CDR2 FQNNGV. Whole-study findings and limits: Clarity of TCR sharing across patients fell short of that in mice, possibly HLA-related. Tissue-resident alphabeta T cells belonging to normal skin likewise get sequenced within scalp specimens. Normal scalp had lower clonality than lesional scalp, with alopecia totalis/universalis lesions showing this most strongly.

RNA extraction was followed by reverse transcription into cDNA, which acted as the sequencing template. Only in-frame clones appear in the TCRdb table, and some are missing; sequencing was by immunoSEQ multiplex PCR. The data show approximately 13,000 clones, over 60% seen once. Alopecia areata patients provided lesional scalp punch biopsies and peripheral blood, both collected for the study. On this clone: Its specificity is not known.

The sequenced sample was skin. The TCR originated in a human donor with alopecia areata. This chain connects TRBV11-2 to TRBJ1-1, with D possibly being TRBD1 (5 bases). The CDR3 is CASSLGRASGTEAFF. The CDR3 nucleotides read TGTGCCAGCAGCCTAGGGCGGGCCTCAGGGACTGAAGCTTTCTTT.